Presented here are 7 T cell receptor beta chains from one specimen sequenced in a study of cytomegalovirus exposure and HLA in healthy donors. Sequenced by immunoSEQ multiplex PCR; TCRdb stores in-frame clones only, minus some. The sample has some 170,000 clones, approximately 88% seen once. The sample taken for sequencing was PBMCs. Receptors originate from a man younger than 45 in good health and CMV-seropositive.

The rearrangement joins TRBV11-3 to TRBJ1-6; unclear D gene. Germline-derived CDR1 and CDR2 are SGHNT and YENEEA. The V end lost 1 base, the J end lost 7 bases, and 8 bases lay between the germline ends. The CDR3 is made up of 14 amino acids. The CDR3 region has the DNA TGTGCCAGCAGCTTAGGAGGGAGCAATTCACCCCTCCACTTT. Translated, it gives CASSLGGSNSPLHF.

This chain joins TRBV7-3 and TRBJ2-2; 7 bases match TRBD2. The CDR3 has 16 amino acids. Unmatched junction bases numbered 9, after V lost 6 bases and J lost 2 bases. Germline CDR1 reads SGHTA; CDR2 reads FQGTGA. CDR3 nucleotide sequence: TGTGCCAGCAGGTCACATGGCGGGGGTAACACCGGGGAGCTGTTTTTT. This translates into CASRSHGGGNTGELFF.

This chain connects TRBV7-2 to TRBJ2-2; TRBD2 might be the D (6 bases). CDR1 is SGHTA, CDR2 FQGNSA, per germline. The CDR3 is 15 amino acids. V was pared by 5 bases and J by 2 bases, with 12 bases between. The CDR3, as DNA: TGTGCCAGCAGCACCCAGGCGGGAAACACCGGGGAGCTGTTTTTT. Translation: CASSTQAGNTGELFF.

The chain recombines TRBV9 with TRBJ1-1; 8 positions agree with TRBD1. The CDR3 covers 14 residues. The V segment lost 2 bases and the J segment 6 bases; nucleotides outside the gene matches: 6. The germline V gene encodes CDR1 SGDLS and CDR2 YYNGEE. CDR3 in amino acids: CASSVRPTGAEAFF. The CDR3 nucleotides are TGTGCCAGCAGCGTTCGACCGACAGGGGCTGAAGCTTTCTTT.

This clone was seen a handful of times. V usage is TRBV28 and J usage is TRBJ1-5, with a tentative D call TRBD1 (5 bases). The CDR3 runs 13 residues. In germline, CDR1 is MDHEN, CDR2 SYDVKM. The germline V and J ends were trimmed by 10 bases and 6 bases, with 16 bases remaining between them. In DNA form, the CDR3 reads TGTGCCAACCGGGGGTCAGAGGGTCAGCCCCAGCATTTT. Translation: CANRGSEGQPQHF.

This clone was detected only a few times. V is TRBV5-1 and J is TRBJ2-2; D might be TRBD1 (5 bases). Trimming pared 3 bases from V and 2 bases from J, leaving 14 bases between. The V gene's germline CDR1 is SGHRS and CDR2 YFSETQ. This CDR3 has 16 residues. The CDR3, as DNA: TGCGCCAGCAGCTCGCAGGGTACTATTAACACCGGGGAGCTGTTTTTT. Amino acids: CASSSQGTINTGELFF.

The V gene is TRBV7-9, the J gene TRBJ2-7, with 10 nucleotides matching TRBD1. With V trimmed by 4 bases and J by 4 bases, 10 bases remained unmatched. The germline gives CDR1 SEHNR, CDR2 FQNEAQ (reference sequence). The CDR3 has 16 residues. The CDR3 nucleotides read TGTGCCAGCAGCTCCACGGGACAGGGGAGACGGTACGAGCAGTACTTC. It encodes CASSSTGQGRRYEQYF.